Listed below are T cell receptor beta chains from one sample, sequenced in a study of regulatory T cells in long-lasting Graves disease. MiXCR, applied by TCRdb to the multiplex PCR reads, yields one record per CDR3 protein. Of around 400,000 distinct CDR3 sequences in the sample, about 15% were seen once. Separately, the same data were catalogued under a study of T cells in Graves' hyperthyroidism and ophthalmopathy.

Material: peripheral blood mononuclear cells (PBMCs), obtained at new diagnosis, from a patient treated with antithyroid drugs. These receptors were collected from a woman between 35 and 50 years old with Graves disease. CDR3s include the opening cysteine and the closing phenylalanine or tryptophan. Each record gives: clone size, J gene, D gene, V gene, CDR3 protein, CDR3 DNA. A D gene is named only where the DNA matches it firmly. Size is stated for part of the rows, as once, few or many counts, or as a class when the clone is expanded.

many,TRBJ1-1,NA,TRBV16,CASSQGAGTRAFF,TGTGCCAGCAGCCAAGGAGCCGGGACAAGGGCTTTCTTT
few,TRBJ2-7,TRBD1,TRBV3-1,CASSQGIQGASYEQYF,TGTGCCAGCAGCCAAGGAATACAGGGGGCCTCCTACGAGCAGTACTTC
few,TRBJ2-3,NA,TRBV11-3,CASSLLRGHGDTQYF,TGTGCCAGCAGCTTACTCCGGGGGCACGGGGATACGCAGTATTTT
NA,TRBJ2-7,NA,TRBV20-1,CSARVGSSYEQYF,TGCAGTGCTAGAGTCGGGAGCTCCTACGAGCAGTACTTC
few,TRBJ2-3,TRBD2,TRBV7-3,CASSTSGTTDTQYF,TGTGCCTCCTCGACTAGCGGGACCACAGATACGCAGTATTTT
many,TRBJ2-7,TRBD1,TRBV4-1,CASSRDRGLAEQYF,TGCGCCAGCAGCCGCGACAGGGGGCTGGCCGAGCAGTACTTC
many,TRBJ2-1,TRBD2,TRBV14,CASSQRTSGAYNEQFF,TGTGCCAGCAGCCAAAGGACTAGCGGGGCATACAATGAGCAGTTCTTC
many,TRBJ2-1,TRBD1,TRBV20-1,CSARPRTGRSYNEQFF,TGCAGTGCTAGACCCAGGACAGGGCGCTCCTACAATGAGCAGTTCTTC
few,TRBJ2-7,NA,TRBV27,CASSYARRSSYEQYF,TGTGCCAGCAGTTACGCTCGCCGGAGCTCCTACGAGCAGTACTTC
few,TRBJ2-1,NA,TRBV19,CASPRVYLSYNEQFF,TGTGCCAGTCCCCGGGTTTATTTATCCTACAATGAGCAGTTCTTC
NA,TRBJ1-2,NA,TRBV30,CAWSLGKGNYGYTF,TGTGCCTGGAGTCTGGGGAAGGGTAACTATGGCTACACCTTC
many,TRBJ2-5,NA,TRBV11-2,CASSLDSFQETQYF,TGTGCCAGCAGCTTGGACAGCTTTCAAGAGACCCAGTACTTC
NA,TRBJ2-1,TRBD2,TRBV5-1,CASSPRLAGSQFF,TGCGCCAGCAGCCCCAGACTAGCGGGAAGCCAGTTCTTC
few,TRBJ2-7,TRBD2,TRBV20-1,CSGTGGGLNEQYF,TGCAGTGGTACGGGGGGAGGGTTAAACGAGCAGTACTTC
NA,TRBJ2-7,NA,TRBV9,CASSVDGRSSYEQYF,TGTGCCAGCAGCGTAGATGGGCGCAGCTCCTACGAGCAGTACTTC
many,TRBJ2-7,NA,TRBV28,CASSGGFAGPSYEQYF,TGTGCCAGCAGTGGGGGTTTTGCGGGTCCCTCCTACGAGCAGTACTTC
many,TRBJ2-5,NA,TRBV28,CASSSGAEEGSGETQYF,TGTGCCAGCAGTTCCGGGGCCGAGGAGGGATCGGGAGAGACCCAGTACTTC
few,TRBJ2-2,TRBD2,TRBV11-2,CASSFFSGRGTGELFF,TGTGCCAGCAGCTTCTTTAGCGGGAGGGGCACCGGGGAGCTGTTTTTT
many,TRBJ1-2,TRBD1,TRBV5-1,CASSLEGAYGYTF,TGTGCCAGCAGCTTAGAGGGGGCCTATGGCTACACCTTC
many,TRBJ1-1,NA,TRBV20-1,CSARPTVNTEAFF,TGCAGTGCTCGCCCGACAGTGAACACTGAAGCTTTCTTT
many,TRBJ2-5,NA,TRBV5-8,CASSFRAQQLETQYF,TGTGCCAGCAGCTTCCGGGCCCAGCAGTTGGAGACCCAGTACTTC
NA,TRBJ2-7,NA,TRBV3-1,CASSLEPRREQYF,TGTGCCAGCAGCCTTGAACCTAGGAGGGAGCAGTACTTC
NA,TRBJ2-7,NA,TRBV9,CASSVGVSYEQYF,TGTGCCAGCAGCGTAGGGGTCTCCTACGAGCAGTACTTC
NA,TRBJ2-3,NA,TRBV30,CAWNQGTTDTQYF,TGTGCCTGGAATCAAGGGACGACAGATACGCAGTATTTT
few,TRBJ1-1,NA,TRBV20-1,CSAREGSNRVRLRNTEAFF,TGCAGTGCTAGGGAGGGAAGTAACAGGGTCCGACTCAGGAACACTGAAGCTTTCTTT
NA,TRBJ2-7,NA,TRBV20-1,CSASRAASSYEQYF,TGCAGTGCTAGCCGTGCTGCGAGCTCCTACGAGCAGTACTTC
many,TRBJ2-2,TRBD1,TRBV11-3,CASSSLSGGTGELFF,TGTGCCAGCAGCTCTTTATCAGGGGGAACCGGGGAGCTGTTTTTT
once,TRBJ2-5,NA,TRBV28,CASRKNQETQYF,TGTGCCAGCAGAAAGAACCAAGAGACCCAGTACTTC
many,TRBJ1-1,NA,TRBV4-2,CASSQEHRDTEAFF,TGTGCCAGCAGCCAAGAACACAGGGACACTGAAGCTTTCTTT
many,TRBJ2-2,TRBD2,TRBV6-1,CASNLRDYPWGELFF,TGTGCCAGCAACCTCCGGGACTATCCGTGGGGGGAGCTGTTTTTT
many,TRBJ2-2,TRBD1,TRBV20-1,CSARPGGHTGELFF,TGCAGTGCCCGGCCAGGGGGTCACACCGGGGAGCTGTTTTTT
NA,TRBJ1-5,NA,TRBV19,CASNLEYNQPQHF,TGTGCCAGTAATCTGGAATACAATCAGCCCCAGCATTTT
NA,TRBJ2-3,NA,TRBV4-3,CASSQDLAPERTDTQYF,TGCGCCAGCAGCCAAGATCTGGCTCCCGAGCGCACAGATACGCAGTATTTT
NA,TRBJ1-5,NA,TRBV19,CASSIATRDQPQHF,TGTGCCAGTAGTATAGCCACTAGGGATCAGCCCCAGCATTTT
many,TRBJ2-3,NA,TRBV27,CASSRRRRSDTQYF,TGTGCCAGCAGTCGACGCCGTAGGTCAGATACGCAGTATTTT
many,TRBJ2-1,NA,TRBV28,CAISRGSAFSYNEQFF,TGTGCCATCAGCCGGGGGTCAGCGTTTTCCTACAATGAGCAGTTCTTC
many,TRBJ2-1,TRBD2,TRBV27,CASSLHSFLASGSSYNEQFF,TGTGCCAGCAGTCTCCATTCTTTTCTAGCTAGCGGGAGTTCCTACAATGAGCAGTTCTTC
few,TRBJ2-7,TRBD2,TRBV6-1,CASRQRGLAGGSYEQYF,TGTGCCAGCAGACAACGAGGACTAGCGGGAGGCTCCTACGAGCAGTACTTC
NA,TRBJ2-2,NA,TRBV7-2,CASRAALTGELFF,TGTGCCAGCAGGGCGGCCCTCACCGGGGAGCTGTTTTTT
few,TRBJ2-1,TRBD2,TRBV11-3,CASSLWAGREYEQFF,TGTGCCAGCAGCTTGTGGGCAGGGAGGGAATATGAGCAGTTCTTC
many,TRBJ1-2,NA,TRBV27,CASRFGTANYGYTF,TGTGCCAGCAGATTCGGGACCGCCAACTATGGCTACACCTTC
few,TRBJ2-7,NA,TRBV10-2,CASSEKYYEQYF,TGCGCCAGCAGTGAGAAGTACTACGAGCAGTACTTC
many,TRBJ2-5,NA,TRBV24-1,CATSDLRGAGDRETQYF,TGTGCCACCAGTGATTTAAGGGGGGCAGGGGATAGGGAGACCCAGTACTTC